This T cell receptor (beta chain) emerged from a study of T-cell reconstitution after alpha-beta-depleted transplantation in children. J lost 0 bases, V lost 5 bases, and 12 bases had no gene match. The CDR3 sequence is 17 residues long. Germline CDR1 is DFQATT and CDR2 is SNEGSKA (reference sequence). Unique molecular identifiers were used to barcode this TCRbeta library. TCRdb recomputed calls from the PCR reads with MiXCR, one row per CDR3 protein. The sample records approximately 300,000 distinct CDR3 sequences, around 10% being singletons. In this sample, this clonotype turned up many times. The origin of this receptor is a male patient aged 2-15 years who had a stem cell transplant for chronic granulomatous disease, so the T cells may come from the graft donor. The chain couples TRBV20-1 to TRBJ2-3, with 9 bases lining up with TRBD1. The sample was peripheral blood, taken 180 days after TCRalphabeta/CD19-depleted stem cell transplant. DNA for the CDR3: TGCAGTGCTCGGAGACAGGGGGTGAGAGCTAGCACAGATACGCAGTATTTT. This codes for CSARRQGVRASTDTQYF.